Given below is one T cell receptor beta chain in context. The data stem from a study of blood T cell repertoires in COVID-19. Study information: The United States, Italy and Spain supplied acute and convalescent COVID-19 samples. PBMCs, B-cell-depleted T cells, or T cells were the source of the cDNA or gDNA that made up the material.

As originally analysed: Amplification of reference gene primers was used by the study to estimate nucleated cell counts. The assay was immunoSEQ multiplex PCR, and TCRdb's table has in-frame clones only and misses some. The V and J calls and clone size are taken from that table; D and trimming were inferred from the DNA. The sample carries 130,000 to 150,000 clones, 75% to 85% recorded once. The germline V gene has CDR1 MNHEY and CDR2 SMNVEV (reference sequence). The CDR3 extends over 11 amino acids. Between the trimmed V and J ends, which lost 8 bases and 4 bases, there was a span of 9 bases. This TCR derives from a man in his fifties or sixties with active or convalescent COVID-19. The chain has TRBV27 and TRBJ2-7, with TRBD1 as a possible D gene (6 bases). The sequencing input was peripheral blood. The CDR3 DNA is TGTGCCAGCCTAAGGGGGTACGAGCAGTACTTC. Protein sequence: CASLRGYEQYF.